The 7 T cell receptor beta chains given below trace back to one sample, sequenced in a study of identical twins. MiXCR, run by TCRdb on the 5' RACE reads, gives a single entry per CDR3 protein. The repertoire holds around 490,000 distinct CDR3 sequences, with about 22% as singletons. This same sample was also part of a study on yellow fever vaccine responses in identical twins.

The sample taken for sequencing was CD4+ T cells sorted from blood. All receptors come from a woman aged 18-30 years in good health.

This clonotype came up many times. The chain couples TRBV5-1 to TRBJ1-3; D is uncertain. This CDR3 spans 13 amino acids. Germline V CDR1 and CDR2: SGHRS, YFSETQ. The V and J ends lost 0 bases and 2 bases respectively, with 3 bases between them. The CDR3 protein is CASSLGAGNTIYF. The CDR3 DNA is TGCGCCAGCAGCTTGGGGGCTGGAAACACCATATATTTT. The variable domain in full, completed from reference TRBV5-1 and TRBJ1-3, reads KAGVTQTPRYLIKTRGQQVTLSCSPISGHRSVSWYQQTPGQGLQFLFEYFSETQRNKGNFPGRFSGRQFSNSRSEMNVSTLELGDSALYLCASSLGAGNTIYFGEGSWLTVV.

This clonotype was picked up a small number of times. This chain links TRBV28 with TRBJ1-5; D might be TRBD1 (6 bases). This CDR3 has 12 residues. Between the trimmed V and J ends, which lost 8 bases and 4 bases, there was a span of 9 bases. Germline assignment: CDR1 MDHEN and CDR2 SYDVKM. The CDR3 loop reads CASGQTNQPQHF. In nucleotides, the CDR3 is TGTGCCAGCGGACAGACAAATCAGCCCCAGCATTTT.

This clonotype has just a few counts. The chain combines TRBV11-2 with TRBJ2-7; 7 nucleotides align to TRBD1. CDR3 size: 16 residues. V gave up 1 base and J gave up 1 base; unmatched junction bases: 7. Germline CDR1 SGHAT, CDR2 FQNNGV. The CDR3 nucleotides are TGTGCCAGCAGCTTAGGCGGCTCGGGACAGTCCTACGAGCAGTACGTC. Its translation: CASSLGGSGQSYEQYV.

This clonotype was seen only a few times. The chain uses TRBV7-3 and TRBJ2-1; maybe TRBD1 (6 bases). This CDR3 is built from 15 residues. Trimming stripped 7 bases from V and 0 bases from J, with 13 bases between. CDR1 and CDR2 (germline): SGHTA, FQGTGA. The CDR3 spells CASTQGGNSYNEQFF. In DNA form, the CDR3 reads TGTGCCAGCACCCAAGGGGGAAACTCCTACAATGAGCAGTTCTTC.

The chain recombines TRBV5-1 with TRBJ2-3; 8 nucleotides match TRBD2. V gave up 0 bases and J gave up 2 bases; unmatched junction bases: 5. Germline CDR1 SGHRS, CDR2 YFSETQ. This CDR3 spans 16 amino acids. The CDR3 region is CASSLGGGSFTDTQYF. CDR3 DNA: TGCGCCAGCAGCTTGGGCGGGGGGAGTTTCACAGATACGCAGTATTTT.

This rearrangement joins TRBV5-1 to TRBJ1-4, with D maybe TRBD1 (6 bases). Between the trimmed V and J ends, which lost 4 bases and 0 bases, there was a span of 13 bases. CDR1 and CDR2 from the germline V gene are SGHRS and YFSETQ. The CDR3 covers 16 residues. CDR3 in DNA: TGCGCCAGCAGCAGGACAGACCTAGCAACTAATGAAAAACTGTTTTTT. Protein sequence: CASSRTDLATNEKLFF. The full variable domain, completed using reference TRBV5-1 and TRBJ1-4, is KAGVTQTPRYLIKTRGQQVTLSCSPISGHRSVSWYQQTPGQGLQFLFEYFSETQRNKGNFPGRFSGRQFSNSRSEMNVSTLELGDSALYLCASSRTDLATNEKLFFGSGTQLSVL.

The V and J genes are TRBV10-3 and TRBJ1-6; possible D gene TRBD1, 5 bases. Germline assignment: CDR1 ENHRY and CDR2 SYGVKD. The germline V and J ends were trimmed by 2 bases and 6 bases, with 11 bases remaining between them. CDR3 length: 15 amino acids. CDR3 residues: CAISEMETANSPLHF. DNA of the CDR3: TGTGCCATCAGTGAGATGGAGACAGCTAATTCACCCCTCCACTTT.